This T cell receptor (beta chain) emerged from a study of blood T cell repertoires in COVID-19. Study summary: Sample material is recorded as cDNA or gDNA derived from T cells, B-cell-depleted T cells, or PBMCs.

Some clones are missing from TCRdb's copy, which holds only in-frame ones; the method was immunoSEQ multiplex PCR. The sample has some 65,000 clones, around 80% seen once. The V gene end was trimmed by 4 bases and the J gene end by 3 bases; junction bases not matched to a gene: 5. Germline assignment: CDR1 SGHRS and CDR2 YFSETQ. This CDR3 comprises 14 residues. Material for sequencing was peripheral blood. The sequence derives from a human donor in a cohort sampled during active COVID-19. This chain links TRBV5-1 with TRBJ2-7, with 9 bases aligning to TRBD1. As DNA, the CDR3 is TGCGCCAGCAGCGCCCGGGACAGGGTCTACGAGCAGTACTTC. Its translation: CASSARDRVYEQYF.